These 10 T cell receptor beta chains were sequenced from one sample in a study of identical twins. Each CDR3 protein is one row after TCRdb ran MiXCR on the 5' RACE reads. The sample contains 700,000 or so distinct CDR3 sequences, around 21% of which appear only once. This sample was also put to use in a study of T cells expressing NK-cell markers.

Sequencing input: PBMCs. Source of these receptors: a woman between 18 and 29 years old in good health.

Only a few counts were recorded for this clonotype. The chain joins TRBV12-3 or TRBV12-4 to TRBJ1-5; D not certain. V lost 7 bases and J 5 bases, leaving 15 bases between the germline ends. The CDR3 loop spans 14 amino acids. The CDR3 reads CASTLGRADQPQHF. CDR3 sequence (DNA): TGTGCCAGCACATTAGGTAGAGCTGATCAGCCCCAGCATTTT.

Only a few counts were recorded for this clonotype. Here the CDR3 reads CASRNRGQETQYF. In DNA form, the CDR3 reads TGTGCCAGCCGGAACAGGGGGCAAGAGACCCAGTACTTC. The V gene is TRBV5-6, the J gene TRBJ2-5; TRBD1 matches 8 bases. The germline V gene encodes CDR1 SGHDT and CDR2 YYEEEE. V shed 7 bases and J 2 bases; nucleotides not matched to a gene: 4. The length of the CDR3 is 13 residues.

In its sample, this clonotype was seen a few times. The gene calls are TRBV20-1 and TRBJ2-2, with TRBD2 matching 12 bases. Germline CDR1 and CDR2: DFQATT and SNEGSKA (reference sequence). This CDR3 is built from 17 residues. With 1 base clipped from V and 2 bases from J, the junction kept 5 bases outside the gene matches. DNA for the CDR3: TGCAGTGCTAGAGCGACTAGCGGGAGCTATAACACCGGGGAGCTGTTTTTT. Translated, it gives CSARATSGSYNTGELFF.

In this sample, this clonotype turned up a few times. This sequence joins TRBV7-9 and TRBJ2-7; a possible D gene is TRBD2 (6 bases). Germline assignment: CDR1 SEHNR and CDR2 FQNEAQ (reference sequence). The CDR3 spans 13 residues. V gave up 3 bases and J gave up 5 bases, with 11 bases separating them. CDR3 residues: CASSFGGANEQYF. For the CDR3, the DNA is TGTGCCAGCAGCTTTGGAGGGGCTAACGAGCAGTACTTC.

The chain carries TRBV5-1 and TRBJ2-3; 7 nucleotides agree with TRBD2. Germline-derived CDR1 and CDR2 are SGHRS and YFSETQ. Trimming removed 4 bases from V and 2 bases from J; junction bases left unmatched: 10. This CDR3 contains 16 residues. In DNA form, the CDR3 reads TGCGCCAGCAGCCCCTACCCAGCGGGGAACACAGATACGCAGTATTTT. Residues: CASSPYPAGNTDTQYF.

The rearrangement links TRBV12-3 or TRBV12-4 to TRBJ1-2; no firm D call. The length of the CDR3 is 13 residues. Trimming shortened V by 7 bases and J by 3 bases, and 12 bases separated the two germline ends. The CDR3 coding sequence is TGTGCCAGCACTAAGGATGGTTACTATGGCTACACCTTC. It codes for CASTKDGYYGYTF.

V is TRBV20-1 and J is TRBJ2-1, with 9 bases aligning to TRBD1. The V gene's germline CDR1 is DFQATT and CDR2 SNEGSKA (reference sequence). The CDR3 consists of 14 residues. V trimming: 6 bases; J trimming: 6 bases; junction bases outside the gene matches: 9. The CDR3 here is CSASPGQGLNEQFF. The DNA for the CDR3 is TGCAGTGCCTCGCCGGGACAGGGCCTCAATGAGCAGTTCTTC.

This clonotype appeared a single time. V gene TRBV20-1 combines with J gene TRBJ2-1; TRBD1 agrees at 7 bases. Trimming took 2 bases from V and 15 from J; bases not matched to a gene: 13. The length of the CDR3 is 13 residues. Germline V gene lookup returns CDR1 DFQATT and CDR2 SNEGSKA (reference sequence). The CDR3 reads CSARKTRTGWTFF. The CDR3 nucleotides are TGCAGTGCTAGAAAAACCCGGACAGGCTGGACGTTCTTC.

V usage is TRBV15 and J usage is TRBJ2-7, with a possible D match to TRBD1 (6 bases). Germline CDR1 reads LNHNV; CDR2 reads YYDKDF (reference sequence). Between the trimmed V and J ends, which lost 1 base and 13 bases, there was a span of 17 bases. This CDR3 region has 13 residues. The CDR3 region is CATSRAPSNRVYF. As DNA, the CDR3 is TGTGCCACCAGCAGAGCGCCCTCGAACAGGGTCTACTTC. Full variable domain (rest looked up from reference TRBV15 and TRBJ2-7): DAMVIQNPRYQVTQFGKPVTLSCSQTLNHNVMYWYQQKSSQAPKLLFHYYDKDFNNEADTPDNFQSRRPNTSFCFLDIRSPGLGDTAMYLCATSRAPSNRVYFGPGTRLTVT.

V and J are TRBV30 and TRBJ2-3; D call uncertain. V lost 2 bases and J 7 bases, leaving 7 bases between the germline ends. The germline V gene encodes CDR1 GTSNPN and CDR2 SVGIG (reference sequence). The CDR3 contains 11 residues. DNA for the CDR3: TGTGCCTGGAGTTCCGCATATACGCAGTATTTT. It encodes CAWSSAYTQYF.